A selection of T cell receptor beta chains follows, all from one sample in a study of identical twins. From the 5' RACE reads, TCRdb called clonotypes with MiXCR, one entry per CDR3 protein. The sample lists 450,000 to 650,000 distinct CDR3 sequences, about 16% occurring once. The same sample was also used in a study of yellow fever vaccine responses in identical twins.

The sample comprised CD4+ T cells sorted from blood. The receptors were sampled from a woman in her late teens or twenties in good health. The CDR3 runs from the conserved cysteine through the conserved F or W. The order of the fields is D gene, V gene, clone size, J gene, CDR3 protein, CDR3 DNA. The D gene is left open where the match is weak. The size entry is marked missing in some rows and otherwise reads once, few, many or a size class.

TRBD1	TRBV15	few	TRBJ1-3	CATSRDPGQVGNTIYF	TGTGCCACCAGCAGAGATCCGGGACAGGTCGGAAACACCATATATTTT
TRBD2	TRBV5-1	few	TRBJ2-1	CASSFQLAGANEQFF	TGCGCCAGCAGCTTCCAACTAGCGGGTGCGAATGAGCAGTTCTTC
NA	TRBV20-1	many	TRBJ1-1	CSARVRDTEAFF	TGCAGTGCTAGAGTGCGGGACACTGAAGCTTTCTTT
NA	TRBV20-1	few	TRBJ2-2	CSARGQPNTGELFF	TGCAGTGCTAGAGGTCAGCCCAACACCGGGGAGCTGTTTTTT
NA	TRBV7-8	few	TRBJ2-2	CASSLAQGVAGELFF	TGTGCCAGCAGCTTAGCGCAGGGTGTCGCCGGGGAGCTGTTTTTT
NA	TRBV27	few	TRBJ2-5	CASSYRRGLETQYF	TGTGCCAGCAGTTATAGGAGGGGGTTGGAGACCCAGTACTTC
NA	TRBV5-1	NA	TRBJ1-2	CASSLMDVYGYTF	TGCGCCAGCAGCCTAATGGACGTCTATGGCTACACCTTC
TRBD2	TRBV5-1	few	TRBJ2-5	CASSLPKAGGQETQYF	TGCGCCAGCAGCCTACCGAAAGCGGGGGGGCAAGAGACCCAGTACTTC
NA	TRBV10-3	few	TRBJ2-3	CAISESGIRAQYF	TGTGCCATCAGTGAGTCTGGAATTCGCGCGCAGTATTTT
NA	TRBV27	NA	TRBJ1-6	CASSLTGLNSPLHF	TGTGCCAGCAGCCTAACAGGTCTGAATTCACCCCTCCACTTT
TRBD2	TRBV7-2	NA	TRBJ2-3	CASSLLFVRGASDTQYF	TGTGCCAGCAGCTTACTTTTCGTGCGGGGGGCCTCAGATACGCAGTATTTT
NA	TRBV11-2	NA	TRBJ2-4	CASSLVVREPSLAKNIQYF	TGTGCCAGCAGCTTAGTGGTCAGGGAGCCGAGCCTAGCCAAAAACATTCAGTACTTC
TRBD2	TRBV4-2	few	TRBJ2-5	CASSQEIRTSGKRETQYF	TGTGCCAGCAGCCAAGAAATAAGAACTAGCGGGAAGAGAGAGACCCAGTACTTC
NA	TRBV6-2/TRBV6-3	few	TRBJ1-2	CASRNRDTPNYGYTF	TGTGCCAGCAGAAACCGGGACACGCCTAACTATGGCTACACCTTC
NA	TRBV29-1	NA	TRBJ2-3	CSVESVRTPTDTQYF	TGCAGCGTTGAATCGGTCAGGACCCCGACAGATACGCAGTATTTT
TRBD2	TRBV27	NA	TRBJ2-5	CASSPKAGGPETQYF	TGTGCCAGCAGCCCGAAAGCGGGGGGGCCAGAGACCCAGTACTTC
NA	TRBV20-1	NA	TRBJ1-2	CCAWGGLNVEGNYGYTF	TGCTGCGCCTGGGGCGGTTTAAACGTCGAGGGGAACTATGGCTACACCTTC
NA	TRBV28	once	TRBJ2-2	CASIWRITTGELFF	TGTGCCAGCATTTGGCGTATTACCACCGGGGAGCTGTTTTTT
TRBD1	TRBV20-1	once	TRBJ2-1	CSAPGQALGNEQFF	TGCAGTGCCCCGGGACAGGCCCTGGGCAATGAGCAGTTCTTC
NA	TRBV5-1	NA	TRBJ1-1	CASSLRAPGTEAFF	TGCGCCAGCAGCTTGAGGGCGCCAGGGACTGAAGCTTTCTTT
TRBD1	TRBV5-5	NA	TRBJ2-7	CASSPGQGGFGEQYF	TGTGCCAGCAGTCCAGGACAGGGTGGTTTTGGCGAGCAGTACTTC
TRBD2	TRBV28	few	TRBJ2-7	CASSGEGFREQYF	TGTGCATCTTCGGGGGAGGGATTTCGCGAGCAGTACTTC
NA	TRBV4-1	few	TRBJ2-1	CASSQLFQGREQFF	TGCGCCAGCAGCCAATTGTTCCAGGGTCGGGAGCAGTTCTTC
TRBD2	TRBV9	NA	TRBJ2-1	CASSALAGARYNEQFF	TGTGCCAGCAGCGCGCTAGCGGGAGCCCGCTACAATGAGCAGTTCTTC
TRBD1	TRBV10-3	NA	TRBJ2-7	CAIRAGTGTYEQYF	TGTGCCATCAGGGCCGGGACAGGGACCTACGAGCAGTACTTC
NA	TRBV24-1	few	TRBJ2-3	CATSDQRTDTQYF	TGTGCCACCAGTGATCAGCGCACAGATACGCAGTATTTT
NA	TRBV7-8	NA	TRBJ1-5	CASSGGPGPQHF	TGTGCCAGCAGCGGAGGCCCAGGGCCCCAGCATTTT
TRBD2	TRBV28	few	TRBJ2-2	CASSLSGGMAGELFF	TGTGCCAGCAGTTTATCCGGGGGGATGGCCGGGGAGCTGTTTTTT
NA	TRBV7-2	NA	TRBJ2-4	CASSLARSAWLKDIQYF	TGTGCCAGCAGCTTAGCCCGGTCCGCCTGGCTCAAGGACATTCAGTACTTC
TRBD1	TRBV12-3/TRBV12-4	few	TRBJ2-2	CASSQDRGWAANTGELFF	TGTGCCAGCAGTCAAGACAGGGGGTGGGCTGCGAACACCGGGGAGCTGTTTTTT
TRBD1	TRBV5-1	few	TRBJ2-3	CASSRTGVPRDADTQYF	TGCGCCAGCAGCCGCACAGGGGTGCCTAGGGACGCAGATACGCAGTATTTT
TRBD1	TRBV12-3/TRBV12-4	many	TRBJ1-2	CASSPVGQGAGYTF	TGTGCCAGCAGCCCCGTGGGACAGGGAGCTGGCTACACCTTC
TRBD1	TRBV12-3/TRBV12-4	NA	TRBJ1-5	CASSLTDRGQPQHF	TGTGCCAGCAGTTTAACGGACAGGGGTCAGCCCCAGCATTTT
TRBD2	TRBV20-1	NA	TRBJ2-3	CSAPTLAGGTDTQYF	TGCAGTGCCCCTACTCTAGCGGGGGGCACAGATACGCAGTATTTT
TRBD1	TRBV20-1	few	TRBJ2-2	CSAKDRGRWTGELFF	TGCAGTGCTAAGGACAGGGGGCGGTGGACCGGGGAGCTGTTTTTT
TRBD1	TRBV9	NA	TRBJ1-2	CASSAGTGGGYTF	TGTGCCAGCAGCGCCGGGACAGGTGGTGGCTACACCTTC
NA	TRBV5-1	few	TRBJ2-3	CASSLAAPELSDTQYF	TGCGCCAGCAGCTTGGCCGCCCCTGAACTGTCAGATACGCAGTATTTT
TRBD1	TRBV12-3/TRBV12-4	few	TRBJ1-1	CASSFAWTGTRGTEAFF	TGTGCCAGCAGTTTCGCCTGGACAGGGACGAGGGGCACTGAAGCTTTCTTT
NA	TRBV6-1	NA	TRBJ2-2	CASRGQINTGELFF	TGTGCCAGCAGAGGACAGATAAACACCGGGGAGCTGTTTTTT
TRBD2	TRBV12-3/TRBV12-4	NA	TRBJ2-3	CASSRRGTSWRTDTQYF	TGTGCCAGCAGCCGAAGAGGGACTAGCTGGCGCACAGATACGCAGTATTTT
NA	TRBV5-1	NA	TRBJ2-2	CASSPTGWNTGELFF	TGCGCCAGCAGTCCCACCGGCTGGAACACCGGGGAGCTGTTTTTT
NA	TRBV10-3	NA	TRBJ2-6	CATTGGIGANVLTF	TGTGCCACCACGGGCGGGATTGGGGCCAACGTCCTGACTTTC
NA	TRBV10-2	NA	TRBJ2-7	CASGRAGSSYEQYF	TGCGCCAGCGGCCGAGCGGGTAGTTCCTACGAGCAGTACTTC
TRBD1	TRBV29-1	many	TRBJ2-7	CSVLTGGDEQYF	TGCAGCGTTTTGACAGGGGGCGACGAGCAGTACTTC
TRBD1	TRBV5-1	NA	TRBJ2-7	CASSLETGGRYEQYF	TGCGCCAGCAGCTTGGAGACAGGGGGCCGTTACGAGCAGTACTTC
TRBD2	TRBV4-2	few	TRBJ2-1	CASSPRLAGAHEQFF	TGTGCCAGCAGCCCGCGACTAGCGGGAGCCCATGAGCAGTTCTTC
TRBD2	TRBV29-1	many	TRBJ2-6	CSVPTRSGGISGANVLTF	TGCAGCGTCCCAACGAGGAGCGGGGGGATCTCTGGGGCCAACGTCCTGACTTTC
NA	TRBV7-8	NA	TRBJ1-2	CASSLADSSNYGYTF	TGTGCCAGCAGCTTAGCCGACAGCAGTAACTATGGCTACACCTTC